These 31 T cell receptor beta chains were sequenced from one sample in a study of blood T cell repertoires in COVID-19. Clones were sequenced by immunoSEQ multiplex PCR, and TCRdb holds only the in-frame ones, with some missing. The sample consists of 200,000 or so clones, roughly 80% of them appearing once. Sequencing was carried out using peripheral blood. These receptors originate from a young man with active or convalescent COVID-19.

The chain employs TRBV19 and TRBJ1-3; 7 bases are a match to TRBD1. Germline V gives CDR1 LNHDA, CDR2 SQIVND (reference sequence). The CDR3 length is 11 residues. The trim removed 7 bases at V and 7 bases at J, leaving 1 base unmatched. The CDR3: CASKGANTIYF. CDR3 coding DNA: TGTGCCAGTAAGGGGGCCAACACCATATATTTT.

The chain carries TRBV3-1 (or the pseudogene TRBV3-2) and TRBJ2-3; TRBD1 aligns across 7 bases. Per the germline V gene, CDR1 is LGHDT and CDR2 is YNNKEL (reference sequence). V dropped 4 bases and J dropped 2; count of bases not matched to a gene: 9. The CDR3 extends over 16 amino acids. The DNA of the CDR3 is TGTGCCAGCAGCCCCCTCGACAGGGAGATCACAGATACGCAGTATTTT. It is translated as CASSPLDREITDTQYF.

The chain combines TRBV19 with TRBJ2-2; D call uncertain. CDR1 LNHDA and CDR2 SQIVND come from the germline V gene (reference sequence). This CDR3 spans 15 amino acids. Trimming removed 6 bases from V and 2 bases from J, with 13 bases in between. The chain's CDR3 is CASRPTTFNTGELFF. The CDR3 DNA sequence: TGTGCCAGTAGACCGACAACTTTTAACACCGGGGAGCTGTTTTTT.

Turning to this clone: This likely comes from a read error, as the CDR3 has no conserved phenylalanine or tryptophan at its end. The limits of the CDR3 on the DNA are not certain, so only TCRdb's listed CDR3 is given. The chain uses TRBV20-1 and TRBJ2-3; the table calls TRBD1, which could not be checked here. The germline CDR1 and CDR2 sequences are DFQATT and SNEGSKA (reference sequence). The CDR3 spans 11 residues, counting both ends. The CDR3 region is CSARAGTGDFI.

The gene calls are TRBV7-3 and TRBJ2-3; 9 bases fit TRBD1. CDR3 length equals 15 residues. Germline loops: CDR1 SGHTA, CDR2 FQGTGA. V shed 4 bases and J 4 bases; nucleotides not matched to a gene: 6. CDR3 in amino acids: CASSSTGGNADTQYF. In DNA, the CDR3 is TGTGCCAGCAGCTCAACAGGGGGCAACGCAGATACGCAGTATTTT.

This clone has only one observation. CDR3: CASSLWGDTEAFF. CDR3 bases: TGTGCCAGCAGCTTATGGGGGGATACTGAAGCTTTCTTT. This chain uses TRBV6-5 with TRBJ1-1, with D maybe TRBD1 (5 bases). Germline loops: CDR1 MNHEY, CDR2 SVGAGI. Trimming removed 6 bases at V and 5 bases at J, with 13 bases between. This CDR3 region has 13 residues.

The chain couples TRBV5-5 to TRBJ2-3, with 8 bases identical to TRBD2. After removal of 3 bases from V and 4 bases from J, the junction contained 7 bases not matched to a gene. Germline lookup yields CDR1 SGHKS and CDR2 YYEKEE (reference sequence). The CDR3 spans 15 residues. CDR3 nucleotides: TGTGCCAGCAGCTACCTAGCGGGTTTCTCAGATACGCAGTATTTT. Translation: CASSYLAGFSDTQYF.

The rearrangement joins TRBV28 to TRBJ2-5, with D perhaps matching TRBD2 (7 bases). V was clipped by 10 bases and J by 5 bases, with 23 bases between them. Germline assignment: CDR1 MDHEN and CDR2 SYDVKM. CDR3 length equals 15 residues. The CDR3 reads CATSASGGGVETQYF. The CDR3 region has the DNA TGTGCCACCTCGGCGAGCGGAGGGGGGGTTGAGACCCAGTACTTC.

The table lists this clone with a count of one. V gene TRBV15 combines with J gene TRBJ2-5; tentatively, D is TRBD2 (6 bases). CDR1 and CDR2 (germline): LNHNV, YYDKDF (reference sequence). V lost 6 bases to trimming and J lost 5 bases, with 16 bases between them. There are 14 residues in the CDR3. CDR3 DNA: TGTGCCACCAGTGGAGGGATTTACCTGGAGACCCAGTACTTC. Amino acid sequence: CATSGGIYLETQYF.

The chain employs TRBV23-1 and TRBJ2-3, with 11 bases identical to TRBD2. TRBV23-1 has ORF status, its function being uncertain. The CDR3 sequence is 17 residues long. J was trimmed by 3 bases and V by 2 bases; bases with no gene match: 7. This chain's CDR3 is CASSQTAGLAVTDTQYF. CDR3 nucleotide sequence: TGCGCCAGCAGTCAAACCGCGGGACTAGCGGTGACAGATACGCAGTATTTT.

CDR3 sequence (DNA): TGTGCCAGCAGTGGAGGGGGGACAGGGAGCTCCTACGAGCAGTACTTC. This encodes CASSGGGTGSSYEQYF. This sequence joins TRBV2 and TRBJ2-7; TRBD1 matches 9 bases. Germline CDR1 is SNHLY and CDR2 is FYNNEI. Germline trimming cut 4 bases from V and 0 bases from J; bases unmatched to any gene: 7. The CDR3 covers 16 residues. The full variable domain, in which reference TRBV2 and TRBJ2-7 provide the parts outside the CDR3, is EPEVTQTPSHQVTQMGQEVILRCVPISNHLYFYWYRQILGQKVEFLVSFYNNEISEKSEIFDDQFSVERPDGSNFTLKIRSTKLEDSAMYFCASSGGGTGSSYEQYFGPGTRLTVT.

For this clone: Other nucleotide sequences in the sample specify the same CDR3. The genes are TRBV6-5 and TRBJ1-1; TRBD1 might be the D (5 bases). V lost 8 bases to trimming and J lost 6 bases, with 19 bases between them. CDR3 length: 14 residues. Germline V gives CDR1 MNHEY, CDR2 SVGAGI. The CDR3 reads CASPRDRVDAEAFF. In DNA, the CDR3 is TGTGCCAGCCCCCGAGACAGAGTCGACGCTGAAGCTTTCTTT.

V is TRBV9 and J is TRBJ1-1; D gene unclear. Germline CDR1 and CDR2: SGDLS and YYNGEE. V gave up 3 bases and J gave up 1 base, with 10 bases separating them. The CDR3 extends over 14 amino acids. The CDR3 nucleotides read TGTGCCAGCAGCGCCATTGACTGGAACACTGAAGCTTTCTTT. Encoded protein: CASSAIDWNTEAFF.

The chain is built from TRBV3-1 (or the pseudogene TRBV3-2) and TRBJ2-5, with TRBD2 as a possible D gene (5 bases). Germline V lookup: CDR1 LGHDT, CDR2 YNNKEL (reference sequence). V was pared by 0 bases and J by 2 bases, with 10 bases between. The CDR3 loop spans 15 amino acids. CDR3 residues: CASSQEPGWQETQYF. The CDR3 DNA follows: TGTGCCAGCAGCCAAGAACCGGGGTGGCAAGAGACCCAGTACTTC.

This chain connects TRBV2 to TRBJ1-2; D not certain. The CDR3 is made up of 12 amino acids. Germline CDR1 is SNHLY and CDR2 is FYNNEI. The V end lost 9 bases, the J end lost 4 bases, and 12 bases lay between the germline ends. This CDR3 reads CASRTVFYGYTF. CDR3 nucleotides: TGTGCCAGTCGCACAGTCTTCTATGGCTACACCTTC. Combining the CDR3 with reference TRBV2 and TRBJ1-2 gives the whole variable domain EPEVTQTPSHQVTQMGQEVILRCVPISNHLYFYWYRQILGQKVEFLVSFYNNEISEKSEIFDDQFSVERPDGSNFTLKIRSTKLEDSAMYFCASRTVFYGYTFGSGTRLTVV.

The chain combines TRBV5-1 with TRBJ1-4, with 7 bases matching TRBD1. With V trimmed by 0 bases and J by 3 bases, 2 bases remained unmatched. The CDR3 has 15 amino acids. Germline CDR1 and CDR2: SGHRS and YFSETQ. CDR3 sequence reads: CASSLDQGANEKLFF. The CDR3 DNA follows: TGCGCCAGCAGCTTGGATCAGGGGGCTAATGAAAAACTGTTTTTT.

V usage is TRBV7-8 and J usage is TRBJ1-2, with D possibly being TRBD1 (6 bases). The V and J ends lost 4 bases and 7 bases respectively, with 10 bases between them. The CDR3 covers 12 residues. Germline CDR1 and CDR2: SGHVS and FQNEAQ. CDR3 bases: TGTGCCAGCAGCTCAGAAGGGGGTGGCTACACCTTC. This sequence encodes CASSSEGGGYTF.

The chain recombines TRBV10-3 with TRBJ1-1; D is unresolved. CDR3 size: 13 residues. Trimming cost V 6 bases and J 5 bases, with 13 bases left between them. In germline, CDR1 is ENHRY, CDR2 SYGVKD. CDR3 amino acids: CAISRRLETEAFF. The CDR3 nucleotides read TGTGCCATCAGCAGGAGGCTGGAGACTGAAGCTTTCTTT.

This chain connects TRBV12-3 or TRBV12-4 to TRBJ2-7, with D possibly being TRBD1 (7 bases). Deletions cut 6 bases from V and 6 bases from J, with 15 bases between. The CDR3 loop spans 13 amino acids. CDR3 in DNA: TGTGCCAGCAGGGGGGGACAGTATGGCGAGCAGTACTTC. As protein: CASRGGQYGEQYF.

The CDR3 region is CASSLHRQGNTEAFF. The CDR3 DNA reads as TGTGCCAGTAGTCTCCACAGACAGGGGAACACTGAAGCTTTCTTT. The J gene is TRBJ1-1, the V gene TRBV19, with TRBD1 matching 7 bases. The germline V gene has CDR1 LNHDA and CDR2 SQIVND (reference sequence). This CDR3 is 15 amino acids long. J gave up 1 base and V 5 bases, and 7 bases lay outside the gene matches.

This clone was found once. This chain links TRBV7-2 with TRBJ1-1; D is unclear. Germline V lookup: CDR1 SGHTA, CDR2 FQGNSA. V lost 1 base, J lost 4 bases, and 10 bases lay in between. The CDR3 sequence is 14 residues long. CDR3 in amino acids: CASSLGWAPTEAFF. The CDR3 nucleotides are TGTGCCAGCAGCTTAGGGTGGGCGCCCACTGAAGCTTTCTTT. Drawing the rest from reference TRBV7-2 and TRBJ1-1, the complete variable domain is GAGVSQSPSNKVTEKGKDVELRCDPISGHTALYWYRQSLGQGLEFLIYFQGNSAPDKSGLPSDRFSAERTGGSVSTLTIQRTQQEDSAVYLCASSLGWAPTEAFFGQGTRLTVV.

V and J are TRBV28 and TRBJ2-7; maybe TRBD1 (6 bases). V was clipped by 4 bases and J by 4 bases, with 17 bases between them. This CDR3 is built from 15 residues. Germline assignment: CDR1 MDHEN and CDR2 SYDVKM. The CDR3 coding sequence is TGTGCCAGCAGTTCCTCACAGGGTTTAGGTTACGAGCAGTACTTC. Amino acids: CASSSSQGLGYEQYF.

This clone turned up a few times. This chain connects TRBV30 to TRBJ2-1; D remains unclear. CDR3 size: 15 residues. V lost 2 bases to trimming and J lost 7 bases, with 18 bases between them. Germline CDR1 reads GTSNPN; CDR2 reads SVGIG (reference sequence). The DNA of the CDR3 is TGTGCCTGGAGTTTTAACCTCCATCAGAGGAATGAGCAGTTCTTC. This encodes CAWSFNLHQRNEQFF. The entire variable domain, with the rest obtained from reference TRBV30 and TRBJ2-1, is as follows: SQTIHQWPATLVQPVGSPLSLECTVEGTSNPNLYWYRQAAGRGLQLLFYSVGIGQISSEVPQNLSASRPQDRQFILSSKKLLLSDSGFYLCAWSFNLHQRNEQFFGPGTRLTVL.

This sequence joins TRBV6-5 and TRBJ2-5, with a weak D call TRBD1 (5 bases). The CDR3 contains 14 residues. V was pared by 6 bases and J by 0 bases, with 11 bases between. Germline-derived CDR1 and CDR2 are MNHEY and SVGAGI. DNA of the CDR3: TGTGCCAGCAGCCCGACAGAGTACCAAGAGACCCAGTACTTC. Its translation is CASSPTEYQETQYF.

V usage is TRBV6-5 and J usage is TRBJ2-7, with 7 bases identical to TRBD1. This CDR3 is built from 14 residues. Unmatched junction bases numbered 7, after V lost 6 bases and J lost 2 bases. The germline V gene has CDR1 MNHEY and CDR2 SVGAGI. The chain's CDR3 is CASRRGQEAYEQYF. CDR3 DNA sequence: TGTGCCAGCAGACGAGGACAGGAAGCCTACGAGCAGTACTTC.

The chain has TRBV29-1 and TRBJ2-2; 11 bases agree with TRBD1. Per germline, CDR1 SQVTM and CDR2 ANQGSEA. V shed 6 bases and J 4 bases; nucleotides not matched to a gene: 7. This CDR3 has 15 amino acids. The CDR3 region has the DNA TGCAGCGTCGGAGCCGGGACAGGGGGCACCGGGGAGCTGTTTTTT. Translating gives CSVGAGTGGTGELFF.

The V and J genes are TRBV6-4 and TRBJ2-1; possible D gene TRBD1, 5 bases. CDR1 is MRHNA, CDR2 SNTAGT, per germline. CDR3 length: 15 residues. Trimming pared 3 bases from V and 9 bases from J, leaving 18 bases between. CDR3: CASSESGAHTSEQFF. The CDR3 coding sequence is TGTGCCAGCAGTGAATCTGGGGCCCACACGAGTGAGCAGTTCTTC.

V gene TRBV6-5 combines with J gene TRBJ2-5; the match to TRBD1 covers 9 bases. Trimming cost V 2 bases and J 5 bases; bases outside gene matches: 6. The germline gives CDR1 MNHEY, CDR2 SVGAGI. The CDR3 contains 15 residues. Written as DNA, the CDR3 is TGTGCCAGCAGTTACAGGGACAGGGTAACGGAGACCCAGTACTTC. It encodes CASSYRDRVTETQYF.

V is TRBV27 and J is TRBJ1-2; TRBD1 matches 7 bases. The CDR3 length is 14 residues. Germline V lookup: CDR1 MNHEY, CDR2 SMNVEV (reference sequence). J gave up 3 bases and V 3 bases, and 4 bases lay outside the gene matches. The CDR3 coding sequence is TGTGCCAGCAGTTTGCGCAGGGGGGACTATGGCTACACCTTC. This translates into CASSLRRGDYGYTF.

J is TRBJ1-1 and V is TRBV14; tentatively, D is TRBD1 (5 bases). This CDR3 spans 14 amino acids. The V gene lost 2 bases and the J gene lost 1 base, with 8 bases spanning the gap. Germline V gene sequence: CDR1 SGHDN, CDR2 FVKESK. In DNA form, the CDR3 reads TGTGCCAGCAGCCAAATAGACAGGAACACTGAAGCTTTCTTT. The encoded protein is CASSQIDRNTEAFF.

This clone came up a few times. The chain carries TRBV11-3 and TRBJ2-3; 8 bases fit TRBD2. Germline lookup yields CDR1 SGHNT and CDR2 YENEEA. CDR3 length equals 17 residues. With V trimmed by 4 bases and J by 3 bases, 12 bases remained unmatched. CDR3 protein: CASSSLWGLDFTDTQYF. For the CDR3, the DNA is TGTGCCAGCAGCTCCCTATGGGGACTAGACTTTACAGATACGCAGTATTTT.